Presented here are 27 T cell receptor beta chains from one specimen sequenced in a study of shared clonotypes between healthy human individuals. The data were produced by immunoSEQ multiplex PCR, yet TCRdb's version contains in-frame clones alone and is incomplete. The data hold about 2 million clones, with less than 95% observed a single time. Naive CD8 populations comprised CD45RO-negative cells positively selected for CCR7, excluding terminally differentiated effector memory CD45RA+ cells. Specimen: naive CD8+ T cells sorted from blood. The receptors stem from a young man in good health.

The chain combines TRBV6-5 with TRBJ1-1, with a possible D match to TRBD1 (5 bases). The CDR3 has 14 amino acids. Germline CDR1 and CDR2: MNHEY and SVGAGI. The ends were cut back, 5 bases at V and 8 bases at J, with 18 bases in the middle. The CDR3 is CASSPQAGPREAFF. The CDR3 bases are TGTGCCAGCAGTCCGCAAGCGGGACCGAGGGAAGCTTTCTTT.

This chain connects TRBV6-5 to TRBJ2-7, with 7 bases fitting TRBD2. The length of the CDR3 is 15 residues. Trimming took 0 bases from V and 6 from J; bases not matched to a gene: 8. In germline, CDR1 is MNHEY, CDR2 SVGAGI. The CDR3 protein is CASSYSPPGLSEQYF. The CDR3 DNA reads as TGTGCCAGCAGTTACTCGCCCCCGGGACTAAGCGAGCAGTACTTC.

The V gene is TRBV5-6, the J gene TRBJ2-7; D could derive from TRBD1 or TRBD2 (6 bases each). The germline V gene encodes CDR1 SGHDT and CDR2 YYEEEE. The CDR3 sequence is 14 residues long. The V end lost 0 bases, the J end lost 7 bases, and 14 bases lay between the germline ends. For the CDR3, the DNA is TGTGCCAGCAGCTTGGCGGGGGCGGGCGTAGAGCAGTACTTC. Protein product: CASSLAGAGVEQYF.

The chain uses TRBV10-2 and TRBJ1-5, with 12 bases matching TRBD1. From germline, CDR1 is WSHSY and CDR2 SAAADI. The CDR3 is 17 residues long. V gave up 6 bases and J gave up 1 base; unmatched junction bases: 7. CDR3 in amino acids: CASREGTGGLSNQPQHF. The CDR3 region has the DNA TGCGCCAGCAGGGAAGGGACAGGGGGCTTAAGCAATCAGCCCCAGCATTTT.

The chain has TRBV4-3 and TRBJ2-7, with 12 bases lining up with TRBD2. The CDR3 has 17 residues. The germline CDR1 and CDR2 sequences are LGHNA and YSLEER. The junction had 3 bases not matched to a gene; V was cut back by 0 bases and J by 0 bases. CDR3 nucleotides: TGCGCCAGCAGCCAAGACCGGACTAGCGGGGTCTCCTACGAGCAGTACTTC. As protein: CASSQDRTSGVSYEQYF.

The chain recombines TRBV7-6 with TRBJ2-1, with D tentatively TRBD1 (5 bases). The CDR3 length is 18 residues. Germline assignment: CDR1 SGHVS and CDR2 FNYEAQ. Trimming removed 0 bases at V and 0 bases at J, with 15 bases between. CDR3 region: CASSLAGPTVISYNEQFF. The CDR3 nucleotides are TGTGCCAGCAGCTTAGCGGGGCCAACTGTAATCTCCTACAATGAGCAGTTCTTC. Combining the CDR3 with reference TRBV7-6 and TRBJ2-1 gives the whole variable domain GAGVSQSPRYKVTKRGQDVALRCDPISGHVSLYWYRQALGQGPEFLTYFNYEAQQDKSGLPNDRFSAERPEGSISTLTIQRTEQRDSAMYRCASSLAGPTVISYNEQFFGPGTRLTVL.

This chain uses TRBV7-9 with TRBJ2-7; D is possibly TRBD1 (5 bases). The germline V gene has CDR1 SEHNR and CDR2 FQNEAQ (reference sequence). The CDR3 extends over 13 amino acids. V was cut by 5 bases and J by 5 bases, with 13 bases left in between. CDR3 sequence reads: CASSLQGWDEQYF. The CDR3 DNA sequence: TGTGCCAGCAGCCTCCAGGGATGGGACGAGCAGTACTTC.

The V and J genes are TRBV7-9 and TRBJ2-5, with 10 bases that match TRBD1. The CDR3 contains 18 residues. CDR1 and CDR2 (germline): SEHNR, FQNEAQ (reference sequence). V gave up 0 bases and J gave up 5 bases; unmatched junction bases: 12. In DNA, the CDR3 is TGTGCCAGCAGCTTAGCCCGGGGGACAGGGGTACCGGGTGAGACCCAGTACTTC. Amino acids: CASSLARGTGVPGETQYF. The full variable domain, in which reference TRBV7-9 and TRBJ2-5 provide the parts outside the CDR3, is DTGVSQNPRHKITKRGQNVTFRCDPISEHNRLYWYRQTLGQGPEFLTYFQNEAQLEKSRLLSDRFSAERPKGSFSTLEIQRTEQGDSAMYLCASSLARGTGVPGETQYFGPGTRLLVL.

As regards this clone: Other DNA sequences in the same sample also yield this CDR3. This sequence joins TRBV6-5 and TRBJ1-3; TRBD1 might be the D (5 bases). Germline lookup yields CDR1 MNHEY and CDR2 SVGAGI. The CDR3 has 14 residues. Trimming pared 2 bases from V and 4 bases from J, leaving 9 bases between. DNA of the CDR3: TGTGCCAGCAGTTACAGAGGGGAAGGAAACACCATATATTTT. Amino acid sequence: CASSYRGEGNTIYF.

Concerning this clone itself: This same CDR3 is encoded by further DNA sequences in the sample. The rearrangement joins TRBV13 to TRBJ2-7; D assignment may be TRBD1 or TRBD2 (5 bases each). CDR3 size: 12 residues. The V end was cut by 1 base, the J end by 5 bases, with 6 bases between. The germline gives CDR1 PRHDT, CDR2 FYEKMQ (reference sequence). CDR3 amino acids: CASSLVGDEQYF. Written as DNA, the CDR3 is TGTGCCAGCAGCTTAGTGGGGGACGAGCAGTACTTC.

V usage is TRBV7-8 and J usage is TRBJ1-1; 8 bases are shared with TRBD1. Germline V CDR1 and CDR2: SGHVS, FQNEAQ. With V trimmed by 4 bases and J by 0 bases, 4 bases remained unmatched. CDR3 length: 15 amino acids. CDR3 amino acids: CASSSTGGMNTEAFF. Written as DNA, the CDR3 is TGTGCCAGCAGCTCCACAGGGGGAATGAACACTGAAGCTTTCTTT.

The chain employs TRBV30 and TRBJ2-5, with D unresolved. Germline CDR1 and CDR2: GTSNPN and SVGIG (reference sequence). Trimming stripped 2 bases from V and 5 bases from J, with 12 bases between. This CDR3 has 13 residues. Here the CDR3 reads CAWSPLGHETQYF. In DNA, the CDR3 is TGTGCCTGGAGTCCCCTGGGTCACGAGACCCAGTACTTC. Drawing the rest from reference TRBV30 and TRBJ2-5, the complete variable domain is SQTIHQWPATLVQPVGSPLSLECTVEGTSNPNLYWYRQAAGRGLQLLFYSVGIGQISSEVPQNLSASRPQDRQFILSSKKLLLSDSGFYLCAWSPLGHETQYFGPGTRLLVL.

The rearrangement links TRBV5-4 to TRBJ2-7; D might be TRBD2 (7 bases). The CDR3 spans 14 residues. The germline V gene encodes CDR1 SGHNT and CDR2 YYREEE (reference sequence). With 3 bases removed from V and 6 bases from J, the gap between germline ends came to 16 bases. The CDR3 bases are TGTGCCAGCAGCTGGGGGCGCGGGGAGGGCGAGCAGTACTTC. Protein sequence: CASSWGRGEGEQYF.

This clone showed up just once. The chain carries TRBV13 and TRBJ1-2; perhaps TRBD1 as D (5 bases). V was pared by 1 base and J by 2 bases, with 14 bases between. The CDR3 loop spans 16 amino acids. Germline V lookup: CDR1 PRHDT, CDR2 FYEKMQ (reference sequence). The DNA for the CDR3 is TGTGCCAGCAGCTTAGCAGGTGCGGACACAAACTATGGCTACACCTTC. Translation gives CASSLAGADTNYGYTF.

The chain is built from TRBV9 and TRBJ1-2; 10 bases map to TRBD1. There are 15 residues in the CDR3. CDR1 SGDLS and CDR2 YYNGEE come from the germline V gene. J was trimmed by 3 bases and V by 2 bases; bases with no gene match: 4. The DNA for the CDR3 is TGTGCCAGCAGCGTTGAGACAGGGGGCGACTATGGCTACACCTTC. It yields the protein CASSVETGGDYGYTF.

The CDR3 DNA follows: TGTGCCAGCAGGACCCTTATGGAGGGCTACACCTTC. Residues: CASRTLMEGYTF. The genes are TRBV25-1 and TRBJ1-2; D remains ambiguous. Germline V CDR1 and CDR2: MGHDK, SYGVNS. Trimming cost V 6 bases and J 8 bases, with 13 bases left between them. The CDR3 is made up of 12 amino acids.

This sequence joins TRBV15 and TRBJ2-6; possible D gene TRBD2, 5 bases. Trimming removed 0 bases at V and 0 bases at J, with 18 bases between. The CDR3 sequence is 20 residues long. Per the germline V gene, CDR1 is LNHNV and CDR2 is YYDKDF (reference sequence). CDR3 bases: TGTGCCACCAGCAGAGATAAGCTTCGGGAAGAAAGCTCTGGGGCCAACGTCCTGACTTTC. It specifies CATSRDKLREESSGANVLTF.

The chain combines TRBV4-1 with TRBJ2-2, with D tentatively TRBD2 (6 bases). Between the trimmed V and J ends, which lost 1 base and 3 bases, there was a span of 18 bases. This CDR3 region has 18 residues. The V gene's germline CDR1 is MGHRA and CDR2 YSYEKL. The CDR3 spells CASSQVLGGDGYTGELFF. The CDR3 bases are TGCGCCAGCAGCCAAGTCCTAGGAGGGGATGGATACACCGGGGAGCTGTTTTTT.

The chain recombines TRBV5-6 with TRBJ2-7; possible D gene TRBD2, 6 bases. The V gene's germline CDR1 is SGHDT and CDR2 YYEEEE. The CDR3 runs to 14 residues. Trimming took off 4 bases at V and 0 bases at J, with 11 bases between the two ends. CDR3: CASSLRGRSYEQYF. The CDR3 bases are TGTGCCAGCAGCCTGCGGGGCCGCTCCTACGAGCAGTACTTC.

A single count supports this clone. CDR3 in amino acids: CASSWWQPGQGTYEQYF. CDR3 nucleotides: TGCGCCAGCAGCTGGTGGCAACCCGGACAGGGAACTTACGAGCAGTACTTC. V usage is TRBV5-1 and J usage is TRBJ2-7; the match to TRBD1 covers 8 bases. Germline-derived CDR1 and CDR2 are SGHRS and YFSETQ. This CDR3 is 17 amino acids long. V was clipped by 3 bases and J by 4 bases; unmatched bases: 15. Full variable domain (remainder filled in from reference TRBV5-1 and TRBJ2-7): KAGVTQTPRYLIKTRGQQVTLSCSPISGHRSVSWYQQTPGQGLQFLFEYFSETQRNKGNFPGRFSGRQFSNSRSEMNVSTLELGDSALYLCASSWWQPGQGTYEQYFGPGTRLTVT.

The genes are TRBV5-1 and TRBJ2-2; 9 bases agree with TRBD1. V was clipped by 0 bases and J by 4 bases; unmatched bases: 4. Germline assignment: CDR1 SGHRS and CDR2 YFSETQ. CDR3 size: 16 residues. CDR3 sequence reads: CASSLDRGLGTGELFF. The CDR3 DNA reads TGCGCCAGCAGCTTGGACAGGGGGCTAGGCACCGGGGAGCTGTTTTTT.

In this sample, this clone turned up once. This sequence joins TRBV7-3 and TRBJ2-1, with TRBD2 as a possible D gene (5 bases). The CDR3 spans 17 residues. In germline, CDR1 is SGHTA, CDR2 FQGTGA. V lost 2 bases and J 0 bases, leaving 14 bases between the germline ends. In DNA, the CDR3 is TGTGCCAGCAGCTTACGTGAGGGAGTTAGCTCCTACAATGAGCAGTTCTTC. Protein product: CASSLREGVSSYNEQFF.

The sample holds one count of this clone. This chain connects TRBV5-4 to TRBJ2-5; D is perhaps TRBD1 (6 bases). The germline V gene has CDR1 SGHNT and CDR2 YYREEE (reference sequence). This CDR3 region has 17 residues. Trimming left V 5 bases short and J 5 bases short, with 25 bases between. In DNA form, the CDR3 reads TGTGCCAGCAGGAATGACCGGGACATCCCAATTGAGGAGACCCAGTACTTC. Translated: CASRNDRDIPIEETQYF.

The chain combines TRBV4-2 with TRBJ2-3; 8 bases are shared with TRBD2. Unmatched junction bases numbered 10, after V lost 3 bases and J lost 2 bases. The germline CDR1 and CDR2 sequences are LGHNA and YNFKEQ. The CDR3 spans 17 residues. The CDR3 loop is CASSHEGSGVITDTQYF. CDR3 nucleotides: TGTGCCAGCAGCCACGAAGGTAGCGGGGTGATCACAGATACGCAGTATTTT.

On this clone itself: Other nucleotide sequences from this sample produce the same CDR3. The chain joins TRBV4-3 to TRBJ2-7; the match to TRBD1 covers 9 bases. Germline CDR1 reads LGHNA; CDR2 reads YSLEER. The J segment lost 4 bases and the V segment lost 6 bases, leaving 7 bases of the junction unmatched. This CDR3 contains 14 residues. The CDR3 nucleotides read TGCGCCAGCAGTCGGGACAGGGCGACGTACGAGCAGTACTTC. This codes for CASSRDRATYEQYF.

The V and J genes are TRBV2 and TRBJ1-3, with D unresolved. Trimming took 8 bases from V and 4 from J, leaving 15 bases between them. The CDR3 spans 14 residues. Germline CDR1 SNHLY, CDR2 FYNNEI. The CDR3 protein is CASLGATRGNTIYF. The CDR3 DNA reads TGTGCCAGCCTCGGAGCTACGCGGGGAAACACCATATATTTT.

V is TRBV4-1 and J is TRBJ2-1; D is unclear. CDR1 is MGHRA, CDR2 YSYEKL, per germline. The CDR3 runs to 14 residues. Deletions cut 1 base from V and 0 bases from J, with 4 bases between. The DNA of the CDR3 is TGCGCCAGCAGCCAAGCTAACTCCTACAATGAGCAGTTCTTC. This sequence encodes CASSQANSYNEQFF.